Below are 9 T cell receptor beta chains sequenced from a single sample in a study of CD8 T cells in Susac syndrome (dated by TCRdb to the late 2010s). Library generation was performed with the immunoSEQ multiplex PCR assay. RNA was extracted using the RNeasy kit, and roughly 0.5 to 1 microgram was reverse transcribed with random hexamers. Starting from the raw public reads, TCRdb applied fastp trimming at Q25, assembled clones with MiXCR and retained in-frame beta chains. Each entry merges the rows of one CDR3 protein and shows their most common DNA and genes. Across this sample there are around 270,000 distinct CDR3 sequences, with over 75% seen only once. Approximately 0.18% of the sample belongs to the ten largest clones. The material sequenced was CD8+ T cells from PBMCs. These receptors originate from a human donor with multiple sclerosis.

J is TRBJ2-7 and V is TRBV28; perhaps TRBD1 as D (5 bases). V lost 1 base, J lost 2 bases, and 12 bases lay in between. CDR3 length equals 15 residues. Germline CDR1 is MDHEN and CDR2 is SYDVKM. The CDR3: CASSLSRTYPYEQYF. In DNA, the CDR3 is TGTGCCAGCAGTTTATCGCGGACATATCCCTACGAGCAGTACTTC.

This chain connects TRBV29-1 to TRBJ2-7; a weak D match, TRBD1 (5 bases). There are 12 residues in the CDR3. CDR1 is SQVTM, CDR2 ANQGSEA, per germline. Trimming cost V 3 bases and J 2 bases, with 8 bases left between them. The CDR3, as DNA: TGCAGCGTTGACACAGGCACCTACGAGCAGTACTTC. Its translation is CSVDTGTYEQYF.

The CDR3 is CASSMGGRSNTEAFF. The CDR3 DNA reads TGTGCCAGTAGTATGGGGGGACGGTCGAACACTGAAGCTTTCTTT. This chain links TRBV19 with TRBJ1-1, with D tentatively TRBD1 (5 bases). The V gene lost 3 bases and the J gene lost 1 base, with 12 bases spanning the gap. Germline values: CDR1 LNHDA, CDR2 SQIVND (reference sequence). The length of the CDR3 is 15 residues.

The chain combines TRBV13 with TRBJ2-3, with a weak D call TRBD2 (6 bases). This CDR3 is 16 amino acids long. CDR1 is PRHDT and CDR2 is FYEKMQ in the germline V gene (reference sequence). Trimming stripped 5 bases from V and 2 bases from J, with 17 bases between. The CDR3 sequence: CASSTGLETTTDTQYF. CDR3 sequence (DNA): TGTGCCAGCAGCACGGGACTCGAGACGACCACAGATACGCAGTATTTT.

V usage is TRBV27 and J usage is TRBJ2-1, with TRBD2 matching 10 bases. V shed 4 bases, J shed 5 bases, and the junction held 5 bases outside the gene matches. The CDR3 spans 15 residues. Germline V gene sequence: CDR1 MNHEY, CDR2 SMNVEV (reference sequence). CDR3 DNA sequence: TGTGCCAGCAGTTACGGGACTAGCGCCGACAATGAGCAGTTCTTC. Protein sequence: CASSYGTSADNEQFF.

This rearrangement joins TRBV28 to TRBJ1-4, with D possibly being TRBD1 (5 bases). The germline V gene encodes CDR1 MDHEN and CDR2 SYDVKM. The CDR3 covers 15 residues. The ends were cut back, 2 bases at V and 1 base at J, with 8 bases in the middle. CDR3 bases: TGTGCCAGCAGTTTAGGGGGAGGAACTAATGAAAAACTGTTTTTT. It translates to CASSLGGGTNEKLFF.

This chain uses TRBV28 with TRBJ1-3, with D possibly matching TRBD1 (5 bases). The CDR3 sequence is 16 residues long. Trimming removed 6 bases from V and 6 bases from J, with 21 bases in between. Looked up from germline, CDR1 is MDHEN and CDR2 is SYDVKM. The CDR3 spells CASSSLGGIEINTIYF. The CDR3 nucleotides are TGTGCCAGCAGCTCCCTTGGGGGGATAGAAATAAACACCATATATTTT.

For the CDR3, the DNA is TGTGCCAGCCGAAGACTAGCGGGGAACAATGAGCAGTTCTTC. It is translated as CASRRLAGNNEQFF. The J gene is TRBJ2-1, the V gene TRBV6-8; TRBD2 aligns across 11 bases. Germline loops: CDR1 MNHGY, CDR2 SAAAGT. The CDR3 is 14 residues long. J was trimmed by 5 bases and V by 8 bases; bases with no gene match: 5.

The rearrangement joins TRBV6-5 to TRBJ1-5, with TRBD1 matching over 9 bases. Germline values: CDR1 MNHEY, CDR2 SVGAGI. The V segment lost 4 bases and the J segment 6 bases; nucleotides outside the gene matches: 10. The CDR3 loop spans 16 amino acids. CDR3 nucleotide sequence: TGTGCCAGCAGTTCCACAACCGGGACAGGGCTTCAGCCCCAGCATTTT. Translation gives CASSSTTGTGLQPQHF.